Below are 10 T cell receptor beta chains sequenced from a single sample in a study of graft-versus-host responses after intestinal transplantation (dated by TCRdb to the early 2020s). The method behind the library was the immunoSEQ multiplex PCR assay. Here the immuneACCESS table is served through TCRdb, limited to in-frame sequences with V and J called. Missing clones are a known gap in these copies; in checked studies unresolved V genes cover under half, and the rest lacks a known reason. The sample table contains about 70,000 clones; only one count was recorded for 90% of them. The ten biggest clones cover approximately 1.4% of the sample. The intended sense of this specimen's time point label: cells obtained before transplantation from donor or recipient. Their antigens are not known. This sample comprised unstimulated CD8+ T cells sorted from spleen or lymph node cells, obtained before intestinal transplant. Receptor source: a human donor who received an intestinal transplant.

This chain joins TRBV29-1 and TRBJ1-2; D unresolved. CDR1 and CDR2 from the germline V gene are SQVTM and ANQGSEA. This CDR3 is built from 12 residues. Trimming shortened V by 2 bases and J by 0 bases, and 4 bases separated the two germline ends. The CDR3 reads CSVEQTNYGYTF. Here the CDR3 DNA reads TGCAGCGTTGAACAGACTAACTATGGCTACACCTTC.

The chain employs TRBV14 and TRBJ2-1, with 7 nucleotides matching TRBD1. The CDR3 runs to 16 residues. CDR1 SGHDN and CDR2 FVKESK come from the germline V gene. Trimming cost V 7 bases and J 2 bases; bases outside gene matches: 11. The DNA of the CDR3 is TGTGCCAGCAAACCCGGGACAGAGCTCGCCTACAATGAGCAGTTCTTC. As protein: CASKPGTELAYNEQFF.

The V gene is TRBV5-8, the J gene TRBJ2-5, with 8 positions matching TRBD2. Germline V gives CDR1 SGHTS, CDR2 YDEGEE. The V and J ends lost 4 bases and 0 bases, in that order; junction bases with no gene match: 5. The CDR3 covers 15 residues. The CDR3 sequence is CASSLTGGYQETQYF. CDR3 nucleotides: TGTGCCAGCAGCCTCACGGGAGGGTACCAAGAGACCCAGTACTTC. Full variable domain (outside the CDR3, taken from reference TRBV5-8 and TRBJ2-5): EAGVTQSPTHLIKTRGQQATLRCSPISGHTSVYWYQQALGLGLQFLLWYDEGEERNRGNFPPRFSGRQFPNYSSELNVNALELEDSALYLCASSLTGGYQETQYFGPGTRLLVL.

The chain couples TRBV27 to TRBJ2-5; 15 bases agree with TRBD2. The DNA end favors TRBJ2-7, so the J call may be wrong. The CDR3 consists of 16 residues. CDR1 and CDR2 from the germline V gene are MNHEY and SMNVEV (reference sequence). The DNA of the CDR3 is TGTGCCAGCAGTGCGGGACTAGCGGGGGGCTCCTACGAGCAGTACTTC. Encoded protein: CASSAGLAGGSYEQYF.

J is TRBJ2-7 and V is TRBV19; D is perhaps TRBD1 (6 bases). V lost 3 bases and J lost 3, with 12 bases in between. The CDR3 spans 14 residues. Germline CDR1 and CDR2: LNHDA and SQIVND (reference sequence). This CDR3 reads CASSIGAGDYEQYF. CDR3 bases: TGTGCCAGTAGTATCGGGGCAGGGGACTACGAGCAGTACTTC. The variable domain in full, with the rest retrieved from reference TRBV19 and TRBJ2-7, is DGGITQSPKYLFRKEGQNVTLSCEQNLNHDAMYWYRQDPGQGLRLIYYSQIVNDFQKGDIAEGYSVSREKKESFPLTVTSAQKNPTAFYLCASSIGAGDYEQYFGPGTRLTVT.

The chain couples TRBV2 to TRBJ1-1; weak D call: TRBD1 (5 bases). The V gene lost 5 bases and the J gene lost 2 bases, with 9 bases spanning the gap. The length of the CDR3 is 13 residues. CDR1 and CDR2 from the germline V gene are SNHLY and FYNNEI. The CDR3 sequence: CASSTGGNTEAFF. DNA of the CDR3: TGTGCCAGCAGTACCGGGGGAAACACTGAAGCTTTCTTT.

Comments on this clone: Other DNA sequences in this specimen translate into the identical CDR3. The rearrangement joins TRBV6-1 to TRBJ2-1, with 9 positions matching TRBD2. V shed 9 bases and J 3 bases; nucleotides not matched to a gene: 6. Germline loops: CDR1 MNHNS, CDR2 SASEGT. The CDR3 is 14 amino acids. This chain's CDR3 is CASSIAGDYNEQFF. CDR3 in DNA: TGTGCCAGTAGTATAGCGGGGGACTACAATGAGCAGTTCTTC.

In its sample, this clone was seen once. The chain employs TRBV9 and TRBJ1-4; possibly TRBD1 for D (6 bases). Trimming shortened V by 3 bases and J by 5 bases, and 14 bases separated the two germline ends. The CDR3 spans 15 residues. CDR1 is SGDLS, CDR2 YYNGEE, per germline. CDR3 sequence: CASSGNRDPNEKLFF. The CDR3 DNA reads TGTGCCAGCAGCGGAAACAGGGACCCCAATGAAAAACTGTTTTTT. The full variable domain, with the rest looked up from reference TRBV9 and TRBJ1-4, is DSGVTQTPKHLITATGQRVTLRCSPRSGDLSVYWYQQSLDQGLQFLIQYYNGEERAKGNILERFSAQQFPDLHSELNLSSLELGDSALYFCASSGNRDPNEKLFFGSGTQLSVL.

The rearrangement links TRBV9 to TRBJ1-1, with D possibly TRBD1 on 6 matching bases. The V end was cut by 3 bases, the J end by 4 bases, with 10 bases between. CDR3 length: 13 residues. Germline CDR1 SGDLS, CDR2 YYNGEE. CDR3 sequence: CASSEGGVTEAFF. The CDR3, as DNA: TGTGCCAGCAGCGAGGGGGGGGTCACTGAAGCTTTCTTT.

The CDR3 here is CATSGDPAFDVMDPDTQYF. The CDR3 region has the DNA TGCGCCACTAGCGGGGACCCTGCCTTTGATGTCATGGACCCAGATACGCAGTATTTT. The chain combines TRBV10-2 with TRBJ2-3, with 9 bases matching TRBD2. The V gene end was trimmed by 10 bases and the J gene end by 4 bases; junction bases not matched to a gene: 24. The CDR3 has 19 amino acids. Germline V gene sequence: CDR1 WSHSY, CDR2 SAAADI.